The 30 T cell receptor beta chains presented below share a single source sample, sequenced in a study of CD8+CD57+ T cells in acquired aplastic anemia. The TCR beta profiling, which covered VDJ combination and CDR3 sequence, was carried out using genomic DNA as the template. One entry per CDR3 protein, called by TCRdb with MiXCR from the reads. The sample shows around 500,000 distinct CDR3 sequences, around 33% of them seen only once. Patients selected for sequencing had displayed CD8+CD57+ cell expansion by flow cytometry. What was sequenced was sorted CD4+, CD8+, or CD8+CD57+ T cells (not recorded which) from PBMCs. These receptors originate from a human donor with aplastic anemia.

This chain joins TRBV6-1 and TRBJ1-5; no clear D. The V end was cut by 6 bases, the J end by 0 bases, with 6 bases between. This CDR3 contains 13 residues. Germline values: CDR1 MNHNS, CDR2 SASEGT. The CDR3 loop is CASRWNSNQPQHF. The CDR3 nucleotides are TGTGCCAGCAGGTGGAATAGCAATCAGCCCCAGCATTTT.

This clonotype was seen a handful of times. The chain links TRBV20-1 to TRBJ2-1; TRBD2 matches at 9 bases. This CDR3 region has 14 residues. Germline CDR1 is DFQATT and CDR2 is SNEGSKA (reference sequence). The V gene end was trimmed by 7 bases and the J gene end by 8 bases; junction bases not matched to a gene: 12. CDR3 nucleotide sequence: TGCAGTGTACCCCCGGGACTAGCTTCTTATGAGCAGTTCTTC. Its protein is CSVPPGLASYEQFF.

As DNA, the CDR3 is TGCGCCAGCAGCTTGGCCTCGGCGGAAACCGGGGAGCTGTTTTTT. Amino acids: CASSLASAETGELFF. The chain couples TRBV5-1 to TRBJ2-2; D is unresolved. The CDR3 is 15 amino acids. Germline V CDR1 and CDR2: SGHRS, YFSETQ. Trimming stripped 0 bases from V and 5 bases from J, with 11 bases between.

The chain combines TRBV11-2 with TRBJ1-3, with D uncertain. There are 18 residues in the CDR3. V lost 1 base, J lost 0 bases, and 16 bases lay in between. In germline, CDR1 is SGHAT, CDR2 FQNNGV. The CDR3 loop is CASSLVFSPTISGNTIYF. As DNA, the CDR3 is TGTGCCAGCAGCTTAGTTTTCAGTCCAACGATCTCTGGAAACACCATATATTTT.

Comments on this clonotype: A read error is likely, as this CDR3 ends without the conserved phenylalanine or tryptophan. CDR3 in amino acids: CASSWNTEAFL. In DNA, the CDR3 is TGTGCCAGCAGTTGGAACACTGAAGCTTTCCTT. J is TRBJ1-1 and V is TRBV2; the D is unclear. CDR1 is SNHLY, CDR2 FYNNEI, per germline. V lost 5 bases to trimming and J lost 1 base, with 2 bases between them. The CDR3 extends over 11 amino acids.

The chain combines TRBV20-1 with TRBJ1-6, with TRBD1 matching over 8 bases. V lost 5 bases, J lost 8 bases, and 8 bases stayed unmatched. Looked up from germline, CDR1 is DFQATT and CDR2 is SNEGSKA (reference sequence). The CDR3 runs to 14 residues. The CDR3: CSAGQGFTDSPLHF. The CDR3 bases are TGCAGTGCTGGACAGGGTTTCACGGATTCACCCCTCCACTTT.

Ten or more counts support this clonotype. DNA for the CDR3: TGTGCCAGCAGTGAAGCCGGAATTAGCGGGGATCCCCAGTACTTC. Translating it yields CASSEAGISGDPQYF. V gene TRBV2 combines with J gene TRBJ2-5; the match to TRBD2 covers 8 bases. Trimming removed 0 bases from V and 9 bases from J; junction bases left unmatched: 9. The germline V gene has CDR1 SNHLY and CDR2 FYNNEI. The length of the CDR3 is 15 residues.

V gene TRBV7-8 combines with J gene TRBJ2-7, with 8 nucleotides matching TRBD1. From germline, CDR1 is SGHVS and CDR2 FQNEAQ. The J segment lost 6 bases and the V segment lost 5 bases, leaving 6 bases of the junction unmatched. The CDR3 totals 13 residues. CDR3 nucleotide sequence: TGTGCCAGCAGCAACCGGGACAGGCGCGAGCAGTACTTC. The encoded protein is CASSNRDRREQYF.

About this clonotype itself: A clone one base away is much larger, so this may be a read error. V gene TRBV19 combines with J gene TRBJ2-7; no clear D. The V end was cut by 8 bases, the J end by 0 bases, with 8 bases between. The length of the CDR3 is 12 residues. Germline V gives CDR1 LNHDA, CDR2 SQIVND (reference sequence). CDR3 residues: CASSTSSYEQYV. In DNA, the CDR3 is TGTGCCAGTTCGACCTCCTCCTACGAGCAGTACGTC.

V is TRBV29-1 and J is TRBJ2-3; TRBD1 is a possible D gene (5 bases). Germline V gene lookup returns CDR1 SQVTM and CDR2 ANQGSEA. This CDR3 has 14 residues. V lost 4 bases and J 4 bases, leaving 15 bases between the germline ends. CDR3 coding DNA: TGCAGCGTTGGGACACCTCATGGCGCAGATACGCAGTATTTT. This codes for CSVGTPHGADTQYF.

This chain uses TRBV20-1 with TRBJ2-1; 7 nucleotides align to TRBD1. The CDR3 runs to 12 residues. Germline trimming cut 5 bases from V and 5 bases from J; bases unmatched to any gene: 3. Germline CDR1 and CDR2: DFQATT and SNEGSKA (reference sequence). This CDR3 reads CSAGQADNEQFF. DNA of the CDR3: TGCAGTGCTGGACAGGCCGACAATGAGCAGTTCTTC.

This rearrangement joins TRBV7-3 to TRBJ2-1; 9 positions agree with TRBD1. The V segment lost 1 base and the J segment 8 bases; nucleotides outside the gene matches: 6. This CDR3 has 15 amino acids. Germline V CDR1 and CDR2: SGHTA, FQGTGA. The CDR3 DNA is TGTGCCAGCAGCTTAAAGGGGACAGGGAAAGATGAGCAGTTCTTC. Residues: CASSLKGTGKDEQFF.

This clonotype was seen only a few times. The rearrangement joins TRBV2 to TRBJ2-7, with TRBD1 identical over 7 bases. The junction had 13 bases not matched to a gene; V was cut back by 8 bases and J by 3 bases. This CDR3 has 15 residues. The germline CDR1 and CDR2 sequences are SNHLY and FYNNEI. CDR3 amino acids: CASSPRTGSGYEQYF. The CDR3 DNA reads as TGTGCCAGCTCACCCCGGACAGGCTCGGGCTACGAGCAGTACTTC.

This clonotype was found many times. The chain employs TRBV25-1 and TRBJ2-2; D is ambiguous. CDR1 is MGHDK, CDR2 SYGVNS, per germline. CDR3 length: 16 residues. V was shortened by 4 bases and J by 6 bases, with 18 bases between the two germline ends. CDR3 in DNA: TGTGCCAGCAGTGTTCTCGGACCCGCGGTGTCCGGGGAGCTGTTTTTT. Protein product: CASSVLGPAVSGELFF.

This clonotype appeared many times. Written as DNA, the CDR3 is TGTGCCACCAGCAGAGAACAGTCTGGCGAAAAACTGTTTTTT. Protein: CATSREQSGEKLFF. J is TRBJ1-4 and V is TRBV15; D is unclear. The CDR3 contains 14 residues. Trimming pared 0 bases from V and 8 bases from J, leaving 10 bases between. CDR1 is LNHNV, CDR2 YYDKDF, per germline (reference sequence).

For this clonotype: Relative to the germline gene, one junction end is altered; a read error may explain this. This chain uses TRBV10-2 with TRBJ1-2; D unclear. Germline assignment: CDR1 WSHSY and CDR2 SAAADI. The CDR3 is 17 residues long. The CDR3 DNA reads as TGCGCCAGCAGCGACGACGATGTGGTACTCGCTAAATATGGCTACACCTTC. Its translation: CASSDDDVVLAKYGYTF.

This clonotype was seen repeatedly, ten times or more. This chain uses TRBV4-3 with TRBJ1-2; D unclear. The V gene lost 4 bases and the J gene lost 8 bases, with 14 bases spanning the gap. Germline V gene lookup returns CDR1 LGHNA and CDR2 YSLEER. The CDR3 contains 13 residues. This CDR3 reads CASSPNMGRGYTF. CDR3 DNA sequence: TGCGCCAGCAGCCCCAATATGGGCCGCGGCTACACCTTC.

The V gene is TRBV7-9, the J gene TRBJ1-1, with D hard to call. Germline values: CDR1 SEHNR, CDR2 FQNEAQ (reference sequence). Trimming pared 1 base from V and 5 bases from J, leaving 11 bases between. This CDR3 comprises 14 residues. As DNA, the CDR3 is TGTGCCAGCAGCTTAGTGACCCTGGGGACTGAAGCTTTCTTT. It codes for CASSLVTLGTEAFF.

This clonotype was counted ten times or more. V usage is TRBV29-1 and J usage is TRBJ1-2; no clear D gene. The CDR3 has 11 amino acids. The germline V gene has CDR1 SQVTM and CDR2 ANQGSEA. Trimming removed 3 bases at V and 4 bases at J, with 6 bases between. CDR3 sequence reads: CSVEGPYGYTF. The CDR3 region has the DNA TGCAGCGTTGAGGGTCCCTATGGCTACACCTTC. The full variable domain, completed using reference TRBV29-1 and TRBJ1-2, is SAVISQKPSRDICQRGTSLTIQCQVDSQVTMMFWYRQQPGQSLTLIATANQGSEATYESGFVIDKFPISRPNLTFSTLTVSNMSPEDSSIYLCSVEGPYGYTFGSGTRLTVV.

This chain joins TRBV4-2 and TRBJ2-6; TRBD1 aligns across 7 bases. V lost 6 bases, J lost 0 bases, and 5 bases stayed unmatched. The CDR3 sequence is 16 residues long. Per the germline V gene, CDR1 is LGHNA and CDR2 is YNFKEQ. DNA for the CDR3: TGTGCCAGCAGGCAACAGGGGTCCTCTGGGGCCAACGTCCTGACTTTC. As protein: CASRQQGSSGANVLTF.

This clonotype was detected only a few times. The chain has TRBV6-5 and TRBJ1-5; D is unclear. Trimming cost V 4 bases and J 9 bases, with 16 bases left between them. Germline V gene lookup returns CDR1 MNHEY and CDR2 SVGAGI. The CDR3 extends over 14 amino acids. The CDR3 DNA reads TGTGCCAGCAGTTCCTATGAGAGTCCAGGGCCCCAGCATTTT. Translating it yields CASSSYESPGPQHF.

This clonotype was seen a handful of times. The chain is built from TRBV20-1 and TRBJ1-5; TRBD1 matches 10 bases. The length of the CDR3 is 15 residues. V lost 0 bases to trimming and J lost 6 bases; unmatched junction nucleotides: 5. Germline V lookup: CDR1 DFQATT, CDR2 SNEGSKA (reference sequence). CDR3 in DNA: TGCAGTGCTAGAGATCCGGACAGGGGGGGTCAGCCCCAGCATTTT. Translated: CSARDPDRGGQPQHF.

Many counts were recorded for this clonotype. This chain links TRBV7-2 with TRBJ1-2; D not certain. This CDR3 has 13 residues. The germline gives CDR1 SGHTA, CDR2 FQGNSA. The germline V and J ends were trimmed by 1 base and 8 bases, with 11 bases remaining between them. CDR3 sequence: CASSLDRGAGYTF. The CDR3 DNA follows: TGTGCCAGCAGCTTAGATCGTGGTGCGGGCTACACCTTC.

This sequence joins TRBV5-5 and TRBJ2-7, with D maybe TRBD1 (6 bases). V was shortened by 0 bases and J by 6 bases, with 16 bases between the two germline ends. CDR1 is SGHKS, CDR2 YYEKEE, per germline (reference sequence). The CDR3 contains 15 residues. As DNA, the CDR3 is TGTGCCAGCAGCTTGGGCCAGGGGTTTCGGACCGAGCAGTACTTC. Translating gives CASSLGQGFRTEQYF.

In its sample, this clonotype was seen a few times. The CDR3 DNA reads TGTGCCAGCAGCCAATTAGCGGGGGGGCCTAATGAGCAGTTCTTC. Residues: CASSQLAGGPNEQFF. This chain joins TRBV7-3 and TRBJ2-1; 11 nucleotides line up with TRBD2. With 5 bases clipped from V and 7 bases from J, the junction kept 7 bases outside the gene matches. The germline V gene has CDR1 SGHTA and CDR2 FQGTGA. The CDR3 sequence is 15 residues long.

This rearrangement joins TRBV5-1 to TRBJ1-5; TRBD1 matches 7 bases. Germline trimming cut 0 bases from V and 4 bases from J; bases unmatched to any gene: 7. Germline CDR1 and CDR2: SGHRS and YFSETQ. This CDR3 region has 16 residues. The CDR3 DNA follows: TGCGCCAGCAGCTTGGTGCCGGGACAGAATAATCAGCCCCAGCATTTT. This sequence encodes CASSLVPGQNNQPQHF.

The chain recombines TRBV5-1 with TRBJ2-2; 8 bases agree with TRBD1. The V and J ends lost 1 base and 7 bases, in that order; junction bases with no gene match: 6. Germline values: CDR1 SGHRS, CDR2 YFSETQ. CDR3 size: 15 residues. The DNA of the CDR3 is TGCGCCAGCAGCTTGACGACAGGGGTGGTCGGGGAGCTGTTTTTT. Translation: CASSLTTGVVGELFF. Complete variable domain (other parts from reference TRBV5-1 and TRBJ2-2): KAGVTQTPRYLIKTRGQQVTLSCSPISGHRSVSWYQQTPGQGLQFLFEYFSETQRNKGNFPGRFSGRQFSNSRSEMNVSTLELGDSALYLCASSLTTGVVGELFFGEGSRLTVL.

This clonotype was seen more than once but under ten times. Since a much larger clone is just one base distant, this may be a read error. The rearrangement links TRBV20-1 to TRBJ1-1, with D possibly being TRBD1 (6 bases). This CDR3 contains 13 residues. Trimming stripped 6 bases from V and 1 base from J, with 12 bases between. Germline CDR1 and CDR2: DFQATT and SNEGSKA (reference sequence). In nucleotides, the CDR3 is TGCAGTGCCGCCCCACAGGGGAACACTGAAGCTTTCTTT. Encoded protein: CSAAPQGNTEAFF.

This clonotype was seen only a few times. CDR3 coding DNA: TGTGCCAGCAGCTTAGCGGTCGGAATGTCGGGACTAGCGGGTTACGAGCAGTACTTC. Its protein is CASSLAVGMSGLAGYEQYF. The rearrangement links TRBV11-1 to TRBJ2-7; 12 bases map to TRBD2. This CDR3 has 19 residues. Germline values: CDR1 SGHAT, CDR2 FQDESV (reference sequence). Trimming at V came to 0 bases and at J to 4 bases, leaving 13 bases not matched to a gene. Together with reference TRBV11-1 and TRBJ2-7, the CDR3 gives the full variable domain: EAEVAQSPRYKITEKSQAVAFWCDPISGHATLYWYRQILGQGPELLVQFQDESVVDDSQLPKDRFSAERLKGVDSTLKIQPAELGDSAMYLCASSLAVGMSGLAGYEQYFGPGTRLTVT.

The chain couples TRBV2 to TRBJ2-7; D uncertain. This CDR3 is 13 amino acids long. Trimming took 2 bases from V and 3 from J, leaving 8 bases between them. Looked up from germline, CDR1 is SNHLY and CDR2 is FYNNEI. The CDR3 DNA sequence: TGTGCCAGCAGTGAAATGGTCTACTACGAGCAGTACTTC. It is translated as CASSEMVYYEQYF.